This TCR beta chain was sequenced in a study of T cell responses to AZD1222 COVID-19 vaccine. Measured with immunoSEQ multiplex PCR; TCRdb has only the in-frame clones, and not every one. The table lists tens of thousands of clones, 88% of them singletons. Sequences were derived from peripheral blood, sampled on day 0 of AZD1222 vaccination. This receptor was identified in an adult in good health.

CDR3 in DNA: TGCGCCAGCAGCTTGGAGGGACTAGCGGGGCTGGAGACCCAGTACTTC. The encoded protein is CASSLEGLAGLETQYF. The chain has TRBV5-1 and TRBJ2-5; TRBD2 aligns across 13 bases. V was pared by 0 bases and J by 5 bases, with 4 bases of the junction left unmatched. The CDR3 consists of 16 residues. Germline V gene lookup returns CDR1 SGHRS and CDR2 YFSETQ.